The clone carrying this T cell receptor beta chain was seen once. The sample belongs to a study of blood T cell repertoires in COVID-19. Study overall: T cells, B-cell-depleted T cells, or PBMCs provided the cDNA or gDNA that served as material.

This CDR3 has 16 amino acids. Trimming removed 0 bases from V and 0 bases from J, with 12 bases in between. Germline V gene data show CDR1 as SGHRS and CDR2 as YFSETQ. Libraries were prepared by immunoSEQ multiplex PCR; TCRdb keeps only in-frame clonotypes and omits some of them. The repertoire consists of about 250,000 clones, with roughly 86% occurring once and the leading ten covering 5.5% to 6.5%. Sequences were obtained from peripheral blood. The sequence was obtained from a woman of 80 years or more with COVID-19, enrolled during active disease. The chain uses TRBV5-1 and TRBJ2-5; tentatively, D is TRBD2 (6 bases). CDR3 coding DNA: TGCGCCAGCAGCTTGGGGCGGGGTAGAAACCAAGAGACCCAGTACTTC. It encodes CASSLGRGRNQETQYF.